This TCR beta chain came from a study of cytomegalovirus exposure and HLA in healthy donors. PCR was performed using 60 Vbeta and 13 Jbeta primers. Sequenced by immunoSEQ multiplex PCR; TCRdb stores in-frame clones only, minus some. Of some 54,000 clones listed, 80% were seen once; the top ten hold approximately 6%. Germline lookup yields CDR1 SGDLS and CDR2 YYNGEE. The ends were cut back, 2 bases at V and 8 bases at J, with 16 bases in the middle. The CDR3 extends over 14 amino acids. The receptor was isolated from a male donor in good health and CMV-seronegative. The material sequenced was PBMCs. The chain links TRBV9 to TRBJ1-2; TRBD1 is a possible D gene (6 bases). Here the CDR3 reads CASSVSQGESGYTF. DNA of the CDR3: TGTGCCAGCAGCGTTTCACAGGGAGAGAGCGGCTACACCTTC.